The next 20 T cell receptor beta chains were all read from a single sample in a study of STAT5B mutations in CD4+ large granular lymphocyte leukemia. Only in-frame clones appear in the TCRdb table, and some are missing; sequencing was by immunoSEQ multiplex PCR. The data show around 25,000 clones, about two thirds seen once. Sequenced: CD4+ T cells from blood buffy coats. The receptors stem from a human donor in good health.

V and J are TRBV18 and TRBJ2-1, with 10 positions matching TRBD1. Germline assignment: CDR1 KGHSH and CDR2 LQKENI. The CDR3 runs to 13 residues. After removal of 6 bases from V and 8 bases from J, the junction contained 4 bases not matched to a gene. The DNA of the CDR3 is TGTGCCAGCTCGGCGGGACAGGGGTATGAGCAGTTCTTC. Protein sequence: CASSAGQGYEQFF.

The chain joins TRBV7-9 to TRBJ2-1, with 7 bases lining up with TRBD1. CDR3 length: 15 amino acids. J lost 4 bases, V lost 2 bases, and 5 bases had no gene match. Germline lookup yields CDR1 SEHNR and CDR2 FQNEAQ (reference sequence). The CDR3 loop reads CASSLLGGAYNEQFF. The CDR3 DNA reads TGTGCCAGCAGCTTATTAGGGGGCGCTTACAATGAGCAGTTCTTC.

The chain recombines TRBV18 with TRBJ1-1; TRBD1 matches at 10 bases. CDR3 length equals 19 residues. Per germline, CDR1 KGHSH and CDR2 LQKENI. V gave up 0 bases and J gave up 3 bases; unmatched junction bases: 13. As DNA, the CDR3 is TGTGCCAGCTCACCACCGCGTAGGACAGGGGGAAGGACGGACACTGAAGCTTTCTTT. Protein sequence: CASSPPRRTGGRTDTEAFF. Combining the CDR3 with reference TRBV18 and TRBJ1-1 gives the whole variable domain NAGVMQNPRHLVRRRGQEARLRCSPMKGHSHVYWYRQLPEEGLKFMVYLQKENIIDESGMPKERFSAEFPKEGPSILRIQQVVRGDSAAYFCASSPPRRTGGRTDTEAFFGQGTRLTVV.

The sample holds a few counts of this clone. The V call is TRBV6-1, the J call TRBJ2-7; TRBD1 matches 8 bases. Looked up from germline, CDR1 is MNHNS and CDR2 is SASEGT. The CDR3 length is 15 residues. Trimming removed 7 bases from V and 4 bases from J; junction bases left unmatched: 12. CDR3 nucleotide sequence: TGTGCCAGCAAATTCCTAACAGGGGGTACGTACGAGCAGTACTTC. Protein sequence: CASKFLTGGTYEQYF.

The chain is built from TRBV5-1 and TRBJ2-2, with 7 bases matching TRBD1. The V and J ends lost 4 bases and 0 bases, in that order; junction bases with no gene match: 6. The CDR3 runs to 16 residues. The V gene's germline CDR1 is SGHRS and CDR2 YFSETQ. CDR3 in amino acids: CASSLRGQSNTGELFF. The CDR3 coding sequence is TGCGCCAGCAGCCTACGGGGACAGTCGAACACCGGGGAGCTGTTTTTT.

The chain combines TRBV7-4 with TRBJ1-1; 7 bases are shared with TRBD1. The V segment lost 5 bases and the J segment 1 base; nucleotides outside the gene matches: 1. Germline values: CDR1 SGHVT, CDR2 SQSDAQ. The CDR3 runs to 13 residues. The CDR3 coding sequence is TGTGCCAGCAGCAGGGGGCGGAACACTGAAGCTTTCTTT. Its translation: CASSRGRNTEAFF.

V usage is TRBV20-1 and J usage is TRBJ1-1; D is uncertain. The CDR3 loop spans 11 amino acids. V lost 2 bases and J lost 7, with 8 bases in between. From germline, CDR1 is DFQATT and CDR2 SNEGSKA (reference sequence). Here the CDR3 reads CSARPLHEAFF. CDR3 bases: TGCAGTGCTAGACCGCTCCATGAAGCTTTCTTT.

This clone appeared a single time. The rearrangement joins TRBV28 to TRBJ2-7; tentative D call: TRBD2 (9 bases). The CDR3 is 14 residues long. V lost 7 bases and J lost 6, with 19 bases in between. Germline V gene sequence: CDR1 MDHEN, CDR2 SYDVKM. The DNA for the CDR3 is TGTGCCAGCACCAGGGGGCCGGGACTAGCCGAGCAGTACTTC. Residues: CASTRGPGLAEQYF.

The V and J genes are TRBV19 and TRBJ1-1; the match to TRBD1 covers 9 bases. J was trimmed by 5 bases and V by 4 bases; bases with no gene match: 8. Germline CDR1 is LNHDA and CDR2 is SQIVND (reference sequence). The CDR3 runs to 15 residues. CDR3 bases: TGTGCCAGTAGTAACCCCTACAGGGGGCGAACTGAAGCTTTCTTT. This translates into CASSNPYRGRTEAFF.

This clone was counted a single time. The chain links TRBV7-9 to TRBJ2-1, with TRBD1 matching 8 bases. Germline CDR1 SEHNR, CDR2 FQNEAQ (reference sequence). Trimming at V came to 5 bases and at J to 8 bases, leaving 8 bases not matched to a gene. The CDR3 is 14 amino acids. The CDR3 DNA follows: TGTGCCAGCAGCCCTGACCAGACAGGGGATGAGCAGTTCTTC. Translating it yields CASSPDQTGDEQFF.

The J gene is TRBJ1-5, the V gene TRBV19; TRBD1 agrees at 7 bases. V was pared by 5 bases and J by 2 bases, with 6 bases of the junction left unmatched. The length of the CDR3 is 15 residues. Germline V gene sequence: CDR1 LNHDA, CDR2 SQIVND (reference sequence). The CDR3 DNA reads as TGTGCCAGTAGTGCCCTCCAGGGGGGCAATCAGCCCCAGCATTTT. It is translated as CASSALQGGNQPQHF. Looking up the rest from reference TRBV19 and TRBJ1-5 gives the full variable domain: DGGITQSPKYLFRKEGQNVTLSCEQNLNHDAMYWYRQDPGQGLRLIYYSQIVNDFQKGDIAEGYSVSREKKESFPLTVTSAQKNPTAFYLCASSALQGGNQPQHFGDGTRLSIL.

The V call is TRBV7-2, the J call TRBJ1-1; D might be TRBD1 (6 bases). Trimming cost V 1 base and J 4 bases, with 13 bases left between them. The CDR3 loop spans 15 amino acids. The V gene's germline CDR1 is SGHTA and CDR2 FQGNSA. CDR3 sequence reads: CASSLDRARSTEAFF. The CDR3 DNA sequence: TGTGCCAGCAGCTTAGACAGGGCGAGGTCCACTGAAGCTTTCTTT. The variable domain in full, with the rest retrieved from reference TRBV7-2 and TRBJ1-1, is GAGVSQSPSNKVTEKGKDVELRCDPISGHTALYWYRQSLGQGLEFLIYFQGNSAPDKSGLPSDRFSAERTGGSVSTLTIQRTQQEDSAVYLCASSLDRARSTEAFFGQGTRLTVV.

The V and J genes are TRBV11-3 and TRBJ1-5; D is undetermined. V gave up 2 bases and J gave up 5 bases, with 10 bases separating them. The CDR3 has 14 amino acids. CDR1 SGHNT and CDR2 YENEEA come from the germline V gene. The CDR3 DNA is TGTGCCAGCAGCTTAACTGGTACAGATCAGCCCCAGCATTTT. Amino acids: CASSLTGTDQPQHF.

The chain couples TRBV5-6 to TRBJ1-1; 12 nucleotides match TRBD1. V shed 4 bases and J 10 bases; nucleotides not matched to a gene: 8. CDR3 length: 14 residues. Germline V gene sequence: CDR1 SGHDT, CDR2 YYEEEE. The CDR3 DNA reads TGTGCCAGCAGCCTCCGGGACAGGGGGCTCGGAGCTTTCTTT. Encoded protein: CASSLRDRGLGAFF.

The rearrangement joins TRBV2 to TRBJ2-1, with 12 positions matching TRBD1. With V trimmed by 5 bases and J by 5 bases, 4 bases remained unmatched. Germline CDR1 reads SNHLY; CDR2 reads FYNNEI. The CDR3 sequence is 15 residues long. The CDR3 is CASSPGQGADNEQFF. The CDR3 bases are TGTGCCAGCAGTCCGGGACAGGGGGCGGACAATGAGCAGTTCTTC.

The chain recombines TRBV6-6 with TRBJ1-5; D gene unclear. This CDR3 contains 13 residues. Germline CDR1 is MNHNY and CDR2 is SVGAGI (reference sequence). The ends were cut back, 0 bases at V and 7 bases at J, with 7 bases in the middle. The CDR3 coding sequence is TGTGCCAGCAGTTACTCGGCCGACCAGCCCCAGCATTTT. Protein: CASSYSADQPQHF.

Points on this clone: Other DNA sequences in this specimen translate into the identical CDR3. The V gene is TRBV7-2, the J gene TRBJ2-1, with TRBD2 matching 10 bases. The CDR3 covers 16 residues. V trimming: 0 bases; J trimming: 4 bases; junction bases outside the gene matches: 3. CDR1 SGHTA and CDR2 FQGNSA come from the germline V gene. This CDR3 is CASSLAASGGYNEQFF. CDR3 nucleotides: TGTGCCAGCAGCTTAGCTGCTAGCGGGGGTTACAATGAGCAGTTCTTC. Full variable domain (rest looked up from reference TRBV7-2 and TRBJ2-1): GAGVSQSPSNKVTEKGKDVELRCDPISGHTALYWYRQSLGQGLEFLIYFQGNSAPDKSGLPSDRFSAERTGGSVSTLTIQRTQQEDSAVYLCASSLAASGGYNEQFFGPGTRLTVL.

V is TRBV7-3 and J is TRBJ2-7, with TRBD1 matching over 11 bases. V trimming: 0 bases; J trimming: 7 bases; junction bases outside the gene matches: 11. Germline V CDR1 and CDR2: SGHTA, FQGTGA. The CDR3 loop spans 17 amino acids. This chain's CDR3 is CASSLTGQGEPRGEQYF. The CDR3 region has the DNA TGTGCCAGCAGCTTAACGGGACAGGGGGAACCCCGGGGTGAGCAGTACTTC. The full variable domain, in which reference TRBV7-3 and TRBJ2-7 provide the parts outside the CDR3, is GAGVSQTPSNKVTEKGKYVELRCDPISGHTALYWYRQSLGQGPEFLIYFQGTGAADDSGLPNDRFFAVRPEGSVSTLKIQRTERGDSAVYLCASSLTGQGEPRGEQYFGPGTRLTVT.

The CDR3 sequence is CASSQEAGRRTDTQYF. CDR3 sequence (DNA): TGTGCCAGCAGCCAAGAAGCTGGGCGGCGCACAGATACGCAGTATTTT. The chain combines TRBV4-2 with TRBJ2-3; D unresolved. Germline assignment: CDR1 LGHNA and CDR2 YNFKEQ. Trimming removed 0 bases at V and 1 base at J, with 11 bases between. The CDR3 has 16 amino acids.

This clone occurred a few times. The V call is TRBV2, the J call TRBJ1-1; D call uncertain. The CDR3 is made up of 10 amino acids. Germline V CDR1 and CDR2: SNHLY, FYNNEI. The V and J ends lost 6 bases and 4 bases respectively, with 3 bases between them. CDR3 nucleotide sequence: TGTGCCAGCAGGTTCACTGAAGCTTTCTTT. It yields the protein CASRFTEAFF. The full variable domain, with the rest looked up from reference TRBV2 and TRBJ1-1, is EPEVTQTPSHQVTQMGQEVILRCVPISNHLYFYWYRQILGQKVEFLVSFYNNEISEKSEIFDDQFSVERPDGSNFTLKIRSTKLEDSAMYFCASRFTEAFFGQGTRLTVV.